This is a list of T cell receptor beta chains from one sample in a study of T cell responses to AZD1222 COVID-19 vaccine. Sequenced by immunoSEQ multiplex PCR; TCRdb stores in-frame clones only, minus some. The sample carries 92,000 or so clones, 90% recorded once. Material: peripheral blood, obtained on day 0 of AZD1222 vaccination. The receptors were gathered from an adult in good health. Both conserved end residues are part of each CDR3. The D gene is left open where the match is weak. Clone size, where shown, is once, few, many, or a class for clones that have expanded.

v_call: TRBV7-9; cdr3_length: 15; clone_size: NA; j_call: TRBJ1-1; d_call: TRBD1; cdr3_nt: TGTGCCAGCAGCTTGGGGACAGGACCGAACACTGAAGCTTTCTTT; cdr3_aa: CASSLGTGPNTEAFF
v_call: TRBV29-1; cdr3_length: 15; clone_size: NA; j_call: TRBJ2-1; d_call: TRBD1; cdr3_nt: TGCAGCGTTGGCGGGGGACAGGGGCGCTACAATGAGCAGTTCTTC; cdr3_aa: CSVGGGQGRYNEQFF
v_call: TRBV7-2; cdr3_length: 16; clone_size: once; j_call: TRBJ2-2; d_call: TRBD2; cdr3_nt: TGTGCCAGCAGCCTCACGGGGAGGGGCTGGACCGGGGAGCTGTTTTTT; cdr3_aa: CASSLTGRGWTGELFF
v_call: TRBV7-2; cdr3_length: 14; clone_size: NA; j_call: TRBJ1-1; d_call: NA; cdr3_nt: TGTGCCAGCAGCAGCAGGGGAATGCGCACTGAAGCTTTCTTT; cdr3_aa: CASSSRGMRTEAFF
v_call: TRBV28; cdr3_length: 16; clone_size: few; j_call: TRBJ1-5; d_call: NA; cdr3_nt: TGTGCCAGCAGTCGGGGGGGTGGGGCGATGACGCAGCCCCAGCATTTT; cdr3_aa: CASSRGGGAMTQPQHF
v_call: TRBV18; cdr3_length: 15; clone_size: NA; j_call: TRBJ1-5; d_call: NA; cdr3_nt: TGTGCCAGCTCTCCTGGACAGATAAGCAATCAGCCCCAGCATTTT; cdr3_aa: CASSPGQISNQPQHF
v_call: TRBV7-9; cdr3_length: 15; clone_size: NA; j_call: TRBJ2-3; d_call: TRBD2; cdr3_nt: TGTGCCAGCAGCGTGGGACTAGCGGGAGGGGATACGCAGTATTTT; cdr3_aa: CASSVGLAGGDTQYF
v_call: TRBV5-8; cdr3_length: 20; clone_size: NA; j_call: TRBJ2-6; d_call: TRBD2; cdr3_nt: TGTGCCAGCAGCCCACCCTGGTCGGGGGGGTTTCGCACTGGGGCCAACGTCCTGACTTTC; cdr3_aa: CASSPPWSGGFRTGANVLTF
v_call: TRBV28; cdr3_length: 15; clone_size: NA; j_call: TRBJ2-7; d_call: TRBD1; cdr3_nt: TGTGCCAGCAGTTCTGTTAGGACAGGGGCCTACGAGCAGTACTTC; cdr3_aa: CASSSVRTGAYEQYF
v_call: TRBV6-5; cdr3_length: 14; clone_size: NA; j_call: TRBJ1-3; d_call: NA; cdr3_nt: TGTGCCAGCAGTTCGGGTAGTTCTGGAAACACCATATATTTT; cdr3_aa: CASSSGSSGNTIYF
v_call: TRBV9; cdr3_length: 14; clone_size: once; j_call: TRBJ2-7; d_call: NA; cdr3_nt: TGTGCCAGCAGCCCCGGATTAAGCTCCTACGAGCAGTACTTC; cdr3_aa: CASSPGLSSYEQYF
v_call: TRBV7-3; cdr3_length: 15; clone_size: NA; j_call: TRBJ2-3; d_call: TRBD2; cdr3_nt: TGTGCCAGCAGCTTAGCGGGAGGGCCACAAGATACGCAGTATTTT; cdr3_aa: CASSLAGGPQDTQYF
v_call: TRBV5-8; cdr3_length: 15; clone_size: once; j_call: TRBJ2-7; d_call: TRBD2; cdr3_nt: TGTGCCAGCAGCCCACAGGGACTAGACTCCTACGAGCAGTACTTC; cdr3_aa: CASSPQGLDSYEQYF
v_call: TRBV18; cdr3_length: 16; clone_size: NA; j_call: TRBJ2-4; d_call: NA; cdr3_nt: TGTGCCAGCTCACCATTCCAGGGGATCGCCAAAAACATTCAGTACTTC; cdr3_aa: CASSPFQGIAKNIQYF
v_call: TRBV6-5; cdr3_length: 15; clone_size: NA; j_call: TRBJ2-7; d_call: NA; cdr3_nt: TGTGCCAGCAGTTACCAGCAGGGAAATTATTACGAGCAGTACTTC; cdr3_aa: CASSYQQGNYYEQYF
v_call: TRBV5-6; cdr3_length: 13; clone_size: once; j_call: TRBJ2-7; d_call: NA; cdr3_nt: TGTGCCAGCAGCCTGACAGGGACTTACGAGCAGTACTTC; cdr3_aa: CASSLTGTYEQYF
v_call: TRBV28; cdr3_length: 14; clone_size: NA; j_call: TRBJ2-7; d_call: NA; cdr3_nt: TGTGCCAGCGGACCATCAGGGTTCGTCGACGAGCAGTACTTC; cdr3_aa: CASGPSGFVDEQYF
v_call: TRBV7-3; cdr3_length: 13; clone_size: NA; j_call: TRBJ2-7; d_call: NA; cdr3_nt: TGTGCCAGCAGCCTAGGACTACGTTCCGAGCAGTACTTC; cdr3_aa: CASSLGLRSEQYF
v_call: TRBV5-1; cdr3_length: 14; clone_size: once; j_call: TRBJ2-3; d_call: NA; cdr3_nt: TGCGCCAGCGGAGAGGGGGGGGGCACAGATACGCAGTATTTT; cdr3_aa: CASGEGGGTDTQYF
v_call: TRBV7-2; cdr3_length: 17; clone_size: once; j_call: TRBJ2-1; d_call: TRBD2; cdr3_nt: TGTGCCAGCAGCTTGGGTAGCGGGAGGATAAAATACAATGAGCAGTTCTTC; cdr3_aa: CASSLGSGRIKYNEQFF
v_call: TRBV30; cdr3_length: 12; clone_size: NA; j_call: TRBJ1-5; d_call: NA; cdr3_nt: TGTGCCTGGAGTGTGAGCAATCAGCCCCAGCATTTT; cdr3_aa: CAWSVSNQPQHF
v_call: TRBV5-4; cdr3_length: 13; clone_size: NA; j_call: TRBJ2-7; d_call: NA; cdr3_nt: TGTGCCAGCAGCTTGTTCACCGCCTACGAGCAGTACTTC; cdr3_aa: CASSLFTAYEQYF